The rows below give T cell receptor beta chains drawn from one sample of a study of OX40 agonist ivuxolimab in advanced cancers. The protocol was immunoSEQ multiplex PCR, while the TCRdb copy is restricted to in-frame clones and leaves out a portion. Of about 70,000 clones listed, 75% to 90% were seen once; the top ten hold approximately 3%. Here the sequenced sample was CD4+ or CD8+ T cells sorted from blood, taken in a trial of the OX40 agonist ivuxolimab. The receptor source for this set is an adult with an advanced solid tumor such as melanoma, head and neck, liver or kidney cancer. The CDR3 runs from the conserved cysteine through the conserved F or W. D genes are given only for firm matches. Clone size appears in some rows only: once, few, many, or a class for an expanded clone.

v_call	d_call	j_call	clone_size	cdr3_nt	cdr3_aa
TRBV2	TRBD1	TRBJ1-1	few	TGTGCCAGCAGGAGACAGGGGGCGATGAACACTGAAGCTTTCTTT	CASRRQGAMNTEAFF
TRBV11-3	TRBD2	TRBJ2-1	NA	TGTGCCAGCAGCCTCAGCGGGGTTGGCGATGAGCAGTTCTTC	CASSLSGVGDEQFF
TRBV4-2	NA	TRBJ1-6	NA	TGTGCCAGCAGCCTAAGAGCGGGGCGATCCTATAATTCACCCCTCCACTTT	CASSLRAGRSYNSPLHF
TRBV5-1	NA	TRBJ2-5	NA	TGCGCCAGCAGCCCGTCAGACCAAGAGACCCAGTACTTC	CASSPSDQETQYF
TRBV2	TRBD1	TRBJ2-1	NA	TGTGCCACGGGACAGGGCTATGAGCAGTTCTTC	CATGQGYEQFF
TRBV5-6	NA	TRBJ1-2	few	TGTGCCAGCAGCCCCCCAGGATTATCGGAGGGCTACACCTTC	CASSPPGLSEGYTF
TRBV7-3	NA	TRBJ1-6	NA	TGTGCCAGCAGCTTAATTGTAGGTTACTCACCCCTCCACTTT	CASSLIVGYSPLHF
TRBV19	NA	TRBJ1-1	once	TGTGCCAGTAGGCAACAGGTCTTGAACACTGAAGCTTTCTTT	CASRQQVLNTEAFF
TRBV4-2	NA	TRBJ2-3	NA	TGTGCCAGCAGCCAAGAAGTCCCAGATACGCAGTATTTT	CASSQEVPDTQYF
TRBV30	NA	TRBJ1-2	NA	TGTGCCTCCGATGGAGGGGACTATGGCTACACCTTC	CASDGGDYGYTF
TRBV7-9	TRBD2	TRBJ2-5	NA	TGTGCCAGCAGCTTACGACTGCGGGGGGAGCAAGAGACCCAGTACTTC	CASSLRLRGEQETQYF
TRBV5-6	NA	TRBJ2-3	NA	TGTGCCAGCAGCCTTACCCCTAGCACAGATACGCAGTATTTT	CASSLTPSTDTQYF
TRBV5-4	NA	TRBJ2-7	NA	TGTGCCAGCAGCTTGCCCCACGTCTACGAGCAGTACTTC	CASSLPHVYEQYF
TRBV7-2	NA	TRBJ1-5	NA	TGTGCCAGCAGCTTAGTCACGAACGCCAATCAGCCCCAGCATTTT	CASSLVTNANQPQHF
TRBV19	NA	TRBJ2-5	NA	TGTGCCAGTTCTTACAGGGAGCAAGAGACCCAGTACTTC	CASSYREQETQYF
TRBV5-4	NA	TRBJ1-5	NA	TGTGCCAGCAGCTTGGGGGGGGGCAATCAGCCCCAGCATTTT	CASSLGGGNQPQHF
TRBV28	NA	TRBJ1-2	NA	TGTGCCAGCAGCTTCCCCCTCTATGGCTACACCTTC	CASSFPLYGYTF
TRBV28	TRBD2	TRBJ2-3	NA	TGTGCCAGCAGTCAGACTAGCGGGGGGGTGACAGATACGCAGTATTTT	CASSQTSGGVTDTQYF
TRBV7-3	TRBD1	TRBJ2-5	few	TGTGCCAGCAGCTTAGGCCAGGGGGCTTGGGAGACCCAGTACTTC	CASSLGQGAWETQYF
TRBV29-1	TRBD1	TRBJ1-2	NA	TGCAGCGTTGAAGATCGGGGCAGGGGGCGAGGAGGCTACACCTTC	CSVEDRGRGRGGYTF
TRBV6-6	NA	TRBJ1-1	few	TGTGCCAGCAGTTACGGAGCTGAAGCTTTCTTT	CASSYGAEAFF
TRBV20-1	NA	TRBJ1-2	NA	TGCAGTGCTAGCCACGGCTATGGCTACACCTTC	CSASHGYGYTF
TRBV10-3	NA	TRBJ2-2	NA	TGTGCCATCAGTGAGCGTCCCGGGGAGCTGTTTTTT	CAISERPGELFF
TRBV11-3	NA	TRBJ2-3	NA	TGTGCCAGCAGCTTACAAGGGGATAGGGGGACGCAGTATTTT	CASSLQGDRGTQYF
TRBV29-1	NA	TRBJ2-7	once	TGCAGCGTTGAGGTGTCAGGGCGGAGCGCCTACGAGCAGTACTTC	CSVEVSGRSAYEQYF
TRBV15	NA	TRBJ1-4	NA	TGTGCCACCAGCAGGCGGGCGCGAGATGAAAAACTGTTTTTT	CATSRRARDEKLFF
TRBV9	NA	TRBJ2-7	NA	TGTGCCAGCAGCGTAGACCCCGGGGTGGCTTACTCCTACGAGCAGTACTTC	CASSVDPGVAYSYEQYF
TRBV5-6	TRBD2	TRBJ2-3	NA	TGTGCCAGCACCCGGGGGGGTTGGGCCACAGATACGCAGTATTTT	CASTRGGWATDTQYF
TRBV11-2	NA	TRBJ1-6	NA	TGTGCCAGCAGCCCGGGCTATAATTCACCCCTCCACTTT	CASSPGYNSPLHF
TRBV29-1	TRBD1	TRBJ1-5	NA	TGCAGCGTTGCTACCGGGACAGGGGATCAGCCCCAGCATTTT	CSVATGTGDQPQHF
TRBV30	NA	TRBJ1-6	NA	TGTGCCTGGAGTGTAGACGATTCACCCCTCCACTTT	CAWSVDDSPLHF
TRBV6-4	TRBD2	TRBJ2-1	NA	TGTGCCAGCAGTGTTATGCGGGGGGGCTACAATGAGCAGTTCTTC	CASSVMRGGYNEQFF
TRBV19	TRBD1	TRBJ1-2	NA	TGTGCCAGTAGTATCCCGACAGGGGGATACTATGGCTACACCTTC	CASSIPTGGYYGYTF
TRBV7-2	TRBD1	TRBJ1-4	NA	TGTGCCAGCAGCTTACAAGGGGGCTTTGCAACTAATGAAAAACTGTTTTTT	CASSLQGGFATNEKLFF
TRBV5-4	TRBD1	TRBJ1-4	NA	TGTGCCAGCAGCTTGGGGGGGGACAGTCCTAATGAAAAACTGTTTTTT	CASSLGGDSPNEKLFF
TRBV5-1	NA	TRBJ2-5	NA	TGCGCCAGCAGCTTGGGACAGGCGGGGGAGACCCAGTACTTC	CASSLGQAGETQYF
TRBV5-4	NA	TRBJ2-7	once	TGTGCCAGCAGCCCCCTCGGAGGGGATTACGAGCAGTACTTC	CASSPLGGDYEQYF
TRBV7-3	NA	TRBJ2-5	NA	TGTGCCAGCAGCTTGGGGGGCCAAGGTCCAGAGACCCAGTACTTC	CASSLGGQGPETQYF
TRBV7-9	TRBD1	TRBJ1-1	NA	TGTGCCAGCAGCTCCCCGAACAGGGGGAACACTGAAGCTTTCTTT	CASSSPNRGNTEAFF
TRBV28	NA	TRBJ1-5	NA	TGTGCCAGCAGGGGCCCTAGGGCCGATCAGCCCCAGCATTTT	CASRGPRADQPQHF
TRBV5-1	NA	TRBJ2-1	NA	TGCGCCAGCAGCTTGGGATCGGGGCCATTCTCCTACAATGAGCAGTTCTTC	CASSLGSGPFSYNEQFF
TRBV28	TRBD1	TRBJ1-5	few	TGTGCCAGCAGTCCTACAGGGGGCGGTAATCAGCCCCAGCATTTT	CASSPTGGGNQPQHF
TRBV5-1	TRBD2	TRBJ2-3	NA	TGCGCCAGCAGCTTGGTTGGTAGCGGGGGGGCCGTTTCCACAGATACGCAGTATTTT	CASSLVGSGGAVSTDTQYF
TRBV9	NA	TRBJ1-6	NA	TGTGCCAGCAGCGTCCAGGGAAATAATTCACCCCTCCACTTT	CASSVQGNNSPLHF
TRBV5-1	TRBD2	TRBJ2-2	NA	TGCGCCAGCAGCCAGGCGGGGGGTCGCAACACCGGGGAGCTGTTTTTT	CASSQAGGRNTGELFF
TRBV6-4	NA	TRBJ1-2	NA	TGTGCCAGCAGTCTAGGGGCTAACTATGGCTACACCTTC	CASSLGANYGYTF
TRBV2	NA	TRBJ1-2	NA	TGTGCCAGAGGGGGGCCCCTCGTGACCTATGGCTACACCTTC	CARGGPLVTYGYTF
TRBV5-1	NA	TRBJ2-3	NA	TGCGCCAGCAGCTGGGATACAGATACGCAGTATTTT	CASSWDTDTQYF
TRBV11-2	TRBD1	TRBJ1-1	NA	TGTGCCAGCAGCTTAGATCCTTGGACAGGGGATTGGGTCAACACTGAAGCTTTCTTT	CASSLDPWTGDWVNTEAFF
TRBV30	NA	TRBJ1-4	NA	TGTGCCTGGAGGCACCCTGCCCGGACAGCAACTAATGAAAAACTGTTTTTT	CAWRHPARTATNEKLFF